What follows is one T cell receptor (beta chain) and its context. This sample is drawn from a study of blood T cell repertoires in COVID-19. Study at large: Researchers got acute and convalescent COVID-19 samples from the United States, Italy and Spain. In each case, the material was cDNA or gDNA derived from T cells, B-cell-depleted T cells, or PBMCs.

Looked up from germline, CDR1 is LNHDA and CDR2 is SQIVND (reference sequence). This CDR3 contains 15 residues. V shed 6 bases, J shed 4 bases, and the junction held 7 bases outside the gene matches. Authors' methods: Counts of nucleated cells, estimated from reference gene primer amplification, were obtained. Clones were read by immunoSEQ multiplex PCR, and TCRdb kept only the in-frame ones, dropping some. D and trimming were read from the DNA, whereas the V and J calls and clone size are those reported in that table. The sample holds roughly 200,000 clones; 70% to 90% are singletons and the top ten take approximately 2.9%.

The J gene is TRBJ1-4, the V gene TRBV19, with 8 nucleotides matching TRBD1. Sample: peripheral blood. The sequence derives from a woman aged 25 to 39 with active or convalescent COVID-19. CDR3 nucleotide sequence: TGTGCCAGTAGCCCGACAGGGGCCCTTAATGAAAAACTGTTTTTT. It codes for CASSPTGALNEKLFF. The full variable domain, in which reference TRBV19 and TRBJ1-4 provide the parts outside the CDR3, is DGGITQSPKYLFRKEGQNVTLSCEQNLNHDAMYWYRQDPGQGLRLIYYSQIVNDFQKGDIAEGYSVSREKKESFPLTVTSAQKNPTAFYLCASSPTGALNEKLFFGSGTQLSVL.